Presented here are 13 T cell receptor beta chains from one specimen sequenced in a study of CD8+CD57+ T cells in acquired aplastic anemia. Those patients picked for sequencing had displayed CD8+CD57+ cell expansion on flow cytometry. The template for TCR beta VDJ and CDR3 sequence profiling was genomic DNA. Each CDR3 protein gets one entry after TCRdb re-called the reads with MiXCR. The table has roughly 500,000 distinct CDR3 sequences, about a third seen once; the top ten hold 0.8% to 0.85%. Source material: sorted CD4+, CD8+, or CD8+CD57+ T cells (not recorded which) from PBMCs. These receptors were collected from a human donor with aplastic anemia.

This clonotype came up a few times. The chain has TRBV6-1 and TRBJ1-5, with D perhaps TRBD1 (5 bases). The CDR3 runs to 15 residues. Germline loops: CDR1 MNHNS, CDR2 SASEGT. V lost 7 bases to trimming and J lost 5 bases, with 18 bases between them. CDR3 in amino acids: CASKVMKGIDQPQHF. DNA of the CDR3: TGTGCCAGCAAAGTTATGAAGGGGATTGATCAGCCCCAGCATTTT.

This clonotype was detected a few times. The chain carries TRBV6-1 and TRBJ1-1; tentative D call: TRBD1 (5 bases). This CDR3 is built from 15 residues. V lost 4 bases, J lost 0 bases, and 12 bases lay in between. Germline CDR1 reads MNHNS; CDR2 reads SASEGT. CDR3 nucleotide sequence: TGTGCCAGCAGTGGACGTGAGGGGATGAACACTGAAGCTTTCTTT. This codes for CASSGREGMNTEAFF.

This clonotype has more than one count but fewer than ten. The genes are TRBV5-1 and TRBJ2-1, with 11 bases fitting TRBD2. CDR1 is SGHRS, CDR2 YFSETQ, per germline. V lost 7 bases to trimming and J lost 8 bases; unmatched junction nucleotides: 8. The CDR3 is 14 residues long. CDR3 amino acids: CASGYSGGAHEQFF. In DNA, the CDR3 is TGCGCCAGCGGATATAGCGGGGGGGCACATGAGCAGTTCTTC.

V gene TRBV7-2 combines with J gene TRBJ2-3, with D possibly matching TRBD1 (7 bases). Trimming pared 3 bases from V and 3 bases from J, leaving 10 bases between. CDR1 is SGHTA, CDR2 FQGNSA, per germline. This CDR3 region has 14 residues. CDR3 in DNA: TGTGCCAGCAGCTTGGAGGGGGCAACAGATACGCAGTATTTT. Translating it yields CASSLEGATDTQYF. The entire variable domain, with the rest obtained from reference TRBV7-2 and TRBJ2-3, is as follows: GAGVSQSPSNKVTEKGKDVELRCDPISGHTALYWYRQSLGQGLEFLIYFQGNSAPDKSGLPSDRFSAERTGGSVSTLTIQRTQQEDSAVYLCASSLEGATDTQYFGPGTRLTVL.

This chain's CDR3 is CASSRQFTARADTQYF. The CDR3 coding sequence is TGTGCCAGCAGTCGACAGTTTACTGCCCGCGCAGATACGCAGTATTTT. V is TRBV11-1 and J is TRBJ2-3; perhaps TRBD1 as D (5 bases). Trimming cost V 6 bases and J 4 bases, with 20 bases left between them. The length of the CDR3 is 16 residues. Looked up from germline, CDR1 is SGHAT and CDR2 is FQDESV (reference sequence).

The chain links TRBV10-2 to TRBJ2-5; tentatively, D is TRBD1 or TRBD2 (7 bases each). V lost 7 bases, J lost 3 bases, and 15 bases lay in between. Germline loops: CDR1 WSHSY, CDR2 SAAADI. The CDR3 covers 14 residues. CDR3 in DNA: TGCGCCAGCATCCAGGGGGGGCACGAAGAGACCCAGTACTTC. It encodes CASIQGGHEETQYF.

This clonotype was detected many times. The chain is built from TRBV4-3 and TRBJ2-7; tentative D call: TRBD1 (6 bases). In germline, CDR1 is LGHNA, CDR2 YSLEER. Trimming took off 1 base at V and 0 bases at J, with 13 bases between the two ends. This CDR3 comprises 16 residues. The CDR3 nucleotides are TGCGCCAGCAGCCAAGGCACGGGGACATACTCCTACGAGCAGTACTTC. Protein sequence: CASSQGTGTYSYEQYF.

This clonotype was detected many times. This chain links TRBV2 with TRBJ1-3; 8 bases line up with TRBD1. The CDR3 has 15 residues. The germline V gene has CDR1 SNHLY and CDR2 FYNNEI. V dropped 6 bases and J dropped 0; count of bases not matched to a gene: 4. CDR3 amino acids: CASSGQGFSGNTIYF. The DNA for the CDR3 is TGTGCCAGCAGCGGACAGGGCTTCTCTGGAAACACCATATATTTT.

The genes are TRBV27 and TRBJ1-2, with D possibly matching TRBD1 (6 bases). The CDR3 is made up of 14 amino acids. V shed 5 bases and J shed 0 bases, with 10 bases lying between them. CDR1 and CDR2 (germline): MNHEY, SMNVEV (reference sequence). The CDR3 DNA follows: TGTGCCAGCAGTAAAGCAGGGGCTAACTATGGCTACACCTTC. Amino acid sequence: CASSKAGANYGYTF.

Of note for this clonotype: A read error may explain this, as a much larger clone is one base away. The rearrangement links TRBV20-1 to TRBJ1-2; TRBD1 might be the D (6 bases). CDR3 size: 13 residues. Looked up from germline, CDR1 is DFQATT and CDR2 is SNEGSKA (reference sequence). V lost 6 bases and J lost 8, with 19 bases in between. CDR3 sequence: CSAPDSTLSGYTF. The CDR3 DNA is TGCAGTGCCCCGGACAGTACGTTGTCGGGCTACACCTTC.

This clonotype was observed a handful of times. This chain connects TRBV20-1 to TRBJ2-1, with D hard to call. The V gene's germline CDR1 is DFQATT and CDR2 SNEGSKA (reference sequence). The CDR3 is 11 residues long. Trimming removed 0 bases at V and 12 bases at J, with 9 bases between. CDR3 sequence (DNA): TGCAGTGCTAGAGATGGGTGGGGGCAGTTCTTC. Its protein product is CSARDGWGQFF.

This clonotype was recorded many times. V usage is TRBV20-1 and J usage is TRBJ1-2, with D maybe TRBD1 (5 bases). The germline V and J ends were trimmed by 4 bases and 6 bases, with 12 bases remaining between them. The CDR3 runs to 12 residues. Germline CDR1 is DFQATT and CDR2 is SNEGSKA (reference sequence). The CDR3 protein is CSANKGGDGYTF. Here the CDR3 DNA reads TGCAGTGCTAATAAGGGAGGGGATGGCTACACCTTC.

This clonotype was observed many times. The V call is TRBV4-3, the J call TRBJ1-2; D remains ambiguous. From germline, CDR1 is LGHNA and CDR2 YSLEER. This CDR3 has 12 amino acids. V shed 3 bases and J shed 9 bases, with 11 bases lying between them. The CDR3 nucleotides read TGCGCCAGCAGCCATCCTTCTAGTAGCTACACCTTC. Translated, it gives CASSHPSSSYTF.